This TCR beta chain was captured by sequencing in a study of a mutant IDH1 vaccine in newly diagnosed glioma. Study information: Patients' prior therapy spanned radiotherapy, temozolomide, or both; most underwent both.

The method was immunoSEQ multiplex PCR; TCRdb's version includes in-frame clones alone and lacks a portion of them. The sample records some 56,000 clones, 75% to 95% being singletons. V lost 6 bases, J lost 10 bases, and 12 bases lay in between. This CDR3 has 10 residues. Germline V lookup: CDR1 DFQATT, CDR2 SNEGSKA (reference sequence). Concerning this clone: Its target is not known.

Whole-study findings and limits: Across multiple MHC alleles, 93.3% of patients had vaccine-induced responses.

Regarding time point: baseline, week 1 (first vaccination visit). Specified treatment: pre-vaccination baseline after standard-of-care therapy. The material sequenced was PBMCs, taken from a glioma patient treated with radiotherapy, temozolomide or both. This chain links TRBV20-1 with TRBJ1-2; D call uncertain. The sequence was obtained from a man between 50 and 59 years old with glioma. CDR3: CSAPRGYYTF. DNA of the CDR3: TGCAGTGCCCCCCGAGGGTACTACACCTTC.